This passage covers 22 T cell receptor beta chains from one sample sequenced in a study of T cells after yellow fever vaccination. TCRdb fed the 5' RACE reads into MiXCR, producing one record per CDR3 protein. This sample has 300,000 to 350,000 distinct CDR3 sequences, with about 10% found just once. The sequenced sample was CD4+ T cells sorted from PBMCs, obtained 45 days after the yellow fever booster vaccination. These receptors were obtained from a man between 18 and 35 years old who received the YFV17D yellow fever vaccine.

The V call is TRBV5-6, the J call TRBJ2-6; 10 positions agree with TRBD1. Germline CDR1 and CDR2: SGHDT and YYEEEE. The CDR3 totals 17 residues. The V gene end was trimmed by 3 bases and the J gene end by 2 bases; junction bases not matched to a gene: 5. CDR3 loop: CASSSRQGAPGANVLTF. Here the CDR3 DNA reads TGTGCCAGCAGCTCCCGACAGGGGGCGCCTGGGGCCAACGTCCTGACTTTC.

This clonotype was seen ten or more times. The chain links TRBV6-2 or TRBV6-3 to TRBJ2-7, with 7 bases matching TRBD1. Per germline, CDR1 MNHEY and CDR2 SVGEGT. CDR3 length: 12 amino acids. V shed 5 bases and J 3 bases; nucleotides not matched to a gene: 1. CDR3 bases: TGTGCCAGCAGTGGGGACAGCTACGAGCAGTACGTC. This sequence encodes CASSGDSYEQYV.

Only a few counts were recorded for this clonotype. This chain joins TRBV20-1 and TRBJ2-7, with D perhaps being TRBD1 or TRBD2 (5 bases each). Germline values: CDR1 DFQATT, CDR2 SNEGSKA (reference sequence). The CDR3 sequence is 11 residues long. V shed 3 bases and J shed 5 bases, with 8 bases lying between them. CDR3 DNA: TGCAGTGCTAGTAGGGGAGACGAGCAGTACTTC. This translates into CSASRGDEQYF.

The chain couples TRBV11-1 to TRBJ1-2; a weak D match, TRBD1 (6 bases). The germline CDR1 and CDR2 sequences are SGHAT and FQDESV (reference sequence). Trimming removed 0 bases from V and 2 bases from J, with 13 bases in between. The CDR3 has 16 residues. This chain's CDR3 is CASSLAIGGANYGYTF. The CDR3 bases are TGTGCCAGCAGCTTAGCGATTGGGGGCGCGAACTATGGCTACACCTTC. Full variable domain (outside the CDR3, taken from reference TRBV11-1 and TRBJ1-2): EAEVAQSPRYKITEKSQAVAFWCDPISGHATLYWYRQILGQGPELLVQFQDESVVDDSQLPKDRFSAERLKGVDSTLKIQPAELGDSAMYLCASSLAIGGANYGYTFGSGTRLTVV.

The chain links TRBV28 to TRBJ2-7; 8 bases fit TRBD2. The CDR3 spans 13 residues. The germline CDR1 and CDR2 sequences are MDHEN and SYDVKM. CDR3 loop: CASSSTWRGGGHV. CDR3 bases: TGTGCCAGCAGTTCAACCTGGCGGGGCGGGGGGCACGTC.

The rearrangement joins TRBV20-1 to TRBJ1-6; a weak D match, TRBD1 (5 bases). This CDR3 has 16 amino acids. In germline, CDR1 is DFQATT, CDR2 SNEGSKA (reference sequence). Trimming removed 7 bases at V and 0 bases at J, with 16 bases between. The CDR3 DNA sequence: TGCAGTGTCCCAGGGTTGTTAAGCTCCTATAATTCACCCCTCCACTTT. It translates to CSVPGLLSSYNSPLHF.

This clonotype was seen a few times. This chain joins TRBV6-1 and TRBJ2-3; TRBD2 might be the D (6 bases). The germline CDR1 and CDR2 sequences are MNHNS and SASEGT. V was cut by 4 bases and J by 5 bases, with 10 bases left in between. CDR3 length equals 13 residues. The chain's CDR3 is CASSGGKGDTQYF. CDR3 nucleotides: TGTGCCAGCAGTGGCGGGAAAGGAGATACGCAGTATTTT.

The rearrangement uses TRBV29-1 and TRBJ1-1; D unclear. CDR1 is SQVTM, CDR2 ANQGSEA, per germline. CDR3 length equals 13 residues. V was clipped by 0 bases and J by 1 base, with 6 bases between them. DNA for the CDR3: TGCAGCGTTGAAGATCCGGGGAACACTGAAGCTTTCTTT. Its translation: CSVEDPGNTEAFF.

This clonotype was seen repeatedly, ten times or more. The chain employs TRBV6-4 and TRBJ2-3; D is undetermined. V lost 2 bases to trimming and J lost 3 bases, with 6 bases between them. The V gene's germline CDR1 is MRHNA and CDR2 SNTAGT. This CDR3 is 13 amino acids long. The CDR3 is CASSDTETDTQYF. CDR3 DNA: TGTGCCAGCAGTGACACAGAAACAGATACGCAGTATTTT.

The chain employs TRBV12-3 or TRBV12-4 and TRBJ1-2, with D possibly matching TRBD1 (5 bases). The V end lost 6 bases, the J end lost 6 bases, and 17 bases lay between the germline ends. The CDR3 loop spans 14 amino acids. This chain's CDR3 is CASSEVWGSNGYTF. Written as DNA, the CDR3 is TGTGCCAGCAGCGAAGTTTGGGGGTCAAATGGCTACACCTTC.

This clonotype was counted a few times. The chain links TRBV9 to TRBJ1-6; TRBD1 might be the D (5 bases). Germline loops: CDR1 SGDLS, CDR2 YYNGEE. This CDR3 comprises 13 residues. Trimming shortened V by 0 bases and J by 14 bases, and 12 bases separated the two germline ends. The CDR3 nucleotides are TGTGCCAGCAGCGTAGTGGGGGGAGAATCCCTCCACTTT. Its translation is CASSVVGGESLHF.

The chain joins TRBV5-1 to TRBJ1-5; no definite D call. In germline, CDR1 is SGHRS, CDR2 YFSETQ. This CDR3 region has 14 residues. V was pared by 3 bases and J by 5 bases, with 12 bases between. CDR3 sequence (DNA): TGCGCCAGCAGCTATCTGGGCGGCGATCAGCCCCAGCATTTT. It yields the protein CASSYLGGDQPQHF.

The chain couples TRBV20-1 to TRBJ1-1; D not certain. The CDR3 consists of 13 residues. CDR1 and CDR2 (germline): DFQATT, SNEGSKA (reference sequence). V was cut by 5 bases and J by 1 base, with 11 bases left in between. In DNA form, the CDR3 reads TGCAGTGCTCCCGCCCGGGCGAACACTGAAGCTTTCTTT. Translating gives CSAPARANTEAFF.

The chain combines TRBV27 with TRBJ2-3; the match to TRBD1 covers 8 bases. The germline gives CDR1 MNHEY, CDR2 SMNVEV (reference sequence). V trimming: 2 bases; J trimming: 6 bases; junction bases outside the gene matches: 10. The CDR3 contains 16 residues. CDR3 protein: CASSLRTGRTTDTQYF. The CDR3 coding sequence is TGTGCCAGCAGTTTACGGACAGGGAGAACGACGGATACGCAGTATTTT.

In its sample, this clonotype was seen many times. The gene calls are TRBV21-1 and TRBJ2-1; the listed D gene, TRBD1, was not tested against the DNA. TRBV21-1 corresponds to a pseudogene. This CDR3 is built from 20 residues. In DNA form, the CDR3 reads TGTGCCAGCAGCAAAGAGGGGGCGGCCACAGGGCCCGTCCAACCCTATGAGCAGTTCTTC. It is translated as CASSKEGAATGPVQPYEQFF.

At least ten counts were recorded for this clonotype. J is TRBJ2-5 and V is TRBV5-1; D not resolved. The V end was cut by 0 bases, the J end by 6 bases, with 15 bases between. Germline-derived CDR1 and CDR2 are SGHRS and YFSETQ. The CDR3 length is 15 residues. The CDR3 region is CASSLATGPQKTQYF. CDR3 bases: TGCGCCAGCAGCTTGGCTACTGGACCCCAGAAGACCCAGTACTTC.

Ten or more counts support this clonotype. An end of the junction does not agree with germline; a read error may underlie this. J is TRBJ2-3 and V is TRBV7-7; TRBD1 agrees at 7 bases. Looked up from germline, CDR1 is SSHAT and CDR2 is FNYEAQ (reference sequence). CDR3 length: 13 amino acids. The CDR3 DNA is TGTGCTAGCAGCACAGGGGCAAGGGATACGCAGTATTTT. Its protein is CASSTGARDTQYF.

This clonotype was detected a few times. The rearrangement links TRBV6-6 to TRBJ2-7; D is perhaps TRBD1 (6 bases). Germline CDR1 MNHNY, CDR2 SVGAGI (reference sequence). The CDR3 length is 12 residues. Trimming took 7 bases from V and 8 from J, leaving 15 bases between them. The CDR3 reads CASNTQGVKQYF. For the CDR3, the DNA is TGTGCCAGCAATACACAGGGTGTCAAGCAGTACTTC.

This clonotype appeared a few times. The chain employs TRBV12-3 or TRBV12-4 and TRBJ1-6, with D maybe TRBD1 (6 bases). With 5 bases removed from V and 9 bases from J, the gap between germline ends came to 11 bases. This CDR3 comprises 13 residues. The CDR3 loop reads CASSPDRTSPLHF. In DNA form, the CDR3 reads TGTGCCAGCAGTCCAGACAGGACTTCACCCCTCCACTTT.

This chain connects TRBV14 to TRBJ2-3; a weak D match, TRBD2 (6 bases). V lost 2 bases and J lost 0, with 18 bases in between. The V gene's germline CDR1 is SGHDN and CDR2 FVKESK. This CDR3 comprises 18 residues. CDR3 amino acids: CASSQLPGGGASTDTQYF. The CDR3 nucleotides are TGTGCCAGCAGCCAATTACCTGGCGGAGGGGCCAGCACAGATACGCAGTATTTT.

This clonotype was found a few times. The chain uses TRBV21-1 and TRBJ2-5; the table's D call TRBD1 went unverified against the DNA. TRBV21-1 is labeled a pseudogene. CDR3 length equals 14 residues. The CDR3 DNA follows: TGTGCCAGCAGTTGTTACGGACAGCAAGAGACCCAGTACTTC. This translates into CASSCYGQQETQYF.

This clonotype was counted between two and nine times. The rearrangement uses TRBV20-1 and TRBJ1-2; D not certain. The CDR3 length is 14 residues. CDR1 is DFQATT, CDR2 SNEGSKA, per germline (reference sequence). The V and J ends lost 1 base and 0 bases respectively, with 9 bases between them. CDR3 coding DNA: TGCAGTGCTAGAGGGGCGCAGACTAACTATGGCTACACCTTC. It codes for CSARGAQTNYGYTF.